The clone carrying this TCR beta chain was counted a single time. Generated by immunoSEQ multiplex PCR, the TCRdb table keeps only in-frame clones and is missing some. The sample gives about 120,000 clones, roughly 85% of which show up once; 3.5% to 5% is in the top ten. V lost 6 bases, J lost 11 bases, and 20 bases lay in between. This CDR3 comprises 14 residues. CDR1 and CDR2 from the germline V gene are SEHNR and FQNEAQ (reference sequence). The source of the sample is a study of T cell responses to AZD1222 COVID-19 vaccine. The input for sequencing was peripheral blood, taken on day 0 of MenACWY control vaccination. The V and J genes are TRBV7-9 and TRBJ2-1; tentative D call: TRBD2 (5 bases). This sequence originates from an adult in good health. CDR3 in DNA: TGTGCCAGCAGTCGAGGAGGTAGTTTCGGACAGCAGTTCTTC. This codes for CASSRGGSFGQQFF.